Below are 6 T cell receptor beta chains sequenced from a single sample in a study of technical replicates of blood from a handful of donors. The assay was immunoSEQ multiplex PCR, and TCRdb's table has in-frame clones only and misses some. The repertoire holds more than 70,000 clones, with 92% as singletons. Material for sequencing was T cells isolated from PBMCs. The receptor set was obtained from a human donor in good health.

The chain uses TRBV7-2 and TRBJ2-7, with 8 bases matching TRBD2. The junction had 7 bases not matched to a gene; V was cut back by 3 bases and J by 3 bases. Per germline, CDR1 SGHTA and CDR2 FQGNSA. The CDR3 totals 15 residues. This CDR3 is CASSFSVGLGYEQYF. DNA for the CDR3: TGTGCCAGCAGCTTTAGCGTGGGACTAGGCTACGAGCAGTACTTC. The variable domain in full, completed from reference TRBV7-2 and TRBJ2-7, reads GAGVSQSPSNKVTEKGKDVELRCDPISGHTALYWYRQSLGQGLEFLIYFQGNSAPDKSGLPSDRFSAERTGGSVSTLTIQRTQQEDSAVYLCASSFSVGLGYEQYFGPGTRLTVT.

This clone came up once. The CDR3 nucleotides read TGTGCCAGCAGCTTATCTTCGAGCGACGAGCAGTACTTC. Amino acid sequence: CASSLSSSDEQYF. The chain links TRBV13 to TRBJ2-7; D is undetermined. The germline gives CDR1 PRHDT, CDR2 FYEKMQ (reference sequence). Trimming cost V 2 bases and J 5 bases, with 10 bases left between them. There are 13 residues in the CDR3.

The chain couples TRBV28 to TRBJ1-2; TRBD1 matches at 10 bases. Unmatched junction bases numbered 11, after V lost 8 bases and J lost 8 bases. The CDR3 covers 14 residues. Germline V CDR1 and CDR2: MDHEN, SYDVKM. CDR3 in DNA: TGTGCCAGCGATGTCCCGACAGGGGGCGGGGGCTACACCTTC. Translating gives CASDVPTGGGGYTF.

The rearrangement uses TRBV5-1 and TRBJ2-7; 7 nucleotides match TRBD2. With 0 bases clipped from V and 4 bases from J, the junction kept 7 bases outside the gene matches. This CDR3 contains 15 residues. Germline CDR1 reads SGHRS; CDR2 reads YFSETQ. CDR3 DNA sequence: TGCGCCAGCAGCTTGGGATCGGGACTAATGTACGAGCAGTACTTC. This codes for CASSLGSGLMYEQYF.

The V gene is TRBV19, the J gene TRBJ2-7; the D gene is possibly TRBD1 (6 bases). CDR1 and CDR2 (germline): LNHDA, SQIVND (reference sequence). With 0 bases removed from V and 3 bases from J, the gap between germline ends came to 12 bases. The CDR3 covers 15 residues. The CDR3 DNA is TGTGCCAGTAGTATAGAGGGGCAGGGGCTCTACGAGCAGTACTTC. Protein sequence: CASSIEGQGLYEQYF.

This rearrangement joins TRBV29-1 to TRBJ1-4; 8 positions agree with TRBD1. This CDR3 comprises 13 residues. Trimming at V came to 6 bases and at J to 3 bases, leaving 3 bases not matched to a gene. Germline CDR1 and CDR2: SQVTM and ANQGSEA. The CDR3 reads CSVQGAANEKLFF. CDR3 in DNA: TGCAGCGTCCAGGGGGCGGCTAATGAAAAACTGTTTTTT.